The 21 T cell receptor beta chains below all came from one sample that was sequenced in a study of MAIT cells during Salmonella Paratyphi A infection. TCRdb recomputed calls from the 5' RACE reads with MiXCR, one row per CDR3 protein. The sample has 400 to 600 distinct CDR3 sequences; around 44% are singletons. Time point given: healthy control first sampling. The MAIT cell gate was Valpha7.2+ CD161+ T cells, sorted by flow cytometry. Sequencing input: MAIT cells from blood. All receptors derive from an adult in good health.

This clonotype is labeled large. One end of the junction does not line up with germline, which may come from a read error. The chain links TRBV6-4 to TRBJ2-3; no clear D gene. This CDR3 spans 17 amino acids. From germline, CDR1 is MRHNA and CDR2 SNTAGT. The CDR3 region has the DNA TGTGCCAGCAGTGACTCGGGGTCCGGTGGACCTACAGACACGCAGTATTTT. Amino acid sequence: CASSDSGSGGPTDTQYF.

V is TRBV20-1 and J is TRBJ2-1; a weak D match, TRBD1 (5 bases). Germline V gene data show CDR1 as DFQATT and CDR2 as SNEGSKA (reference sequence). The CDR3 runs 15 residues. V lost 6 bases and J lost 1, with 16 bases in between. CDR3 sequence reads: CSANLGAGSYNEQFF. DNA of the CDR3: TGCAGTGCAAACCTAGGGGCTGGATCCTACAATGAGCAGTTCTTC.

This clonotype was seen only a few times. This sequence joins TRBV20-1 and TRBJ2-2; D is unclear. CDR1 and CDR2 from the germline V gene are DFQATT and SNEGSKA (reference sequence). The length of the CDR3 is 11 residues. In DNA, the CDR3 is TGCAGAGCCGTTGGCACCGGGGAGCTGTTTTTT. Protein product: CRAVGTGELFF.

By proportion, this clonotype is medium-sized. The chain recombines TRBV20-1 with TRBJ2-1; tentative D call: TRBD2 (5 bases). Germline CDR1 reads DFQATT; CDR2 reads SNEGSKA (reference sequence). This CDR3 is 14 amino acids long. Trimming shortened V by 2 bases and J by 5 bases, and 13 bases separated the two germline ends. The CDR3 DNA reads TGCAGTGCTAGAACGACTATATCCCACAATGAGCAGTTCTTC. Translated: CSARTTISHNEQFF.

The chain employs TRBV20-1 and TRBJ2-3; TRBD2 agrees at 7 bases. The CDR3 sequence is 17 residues long. After removal of 6 bases from V and 2 bases from J, the junction contained 17 bases not matched to a gene. Germline CDR1 and CDR2: DFQATT and SNEGSKA (reference sequence). For the CDR3, the DNA is TGCAGTGCCAGCAGCCTTGGGGGGGGGGATCACACAGATACGCAGTATTTT. It is translated as CSASSLGGGDHTDTQYF.

This chain connects TRBV15 to TRBJ2-3; maybe TRBD2 (5 bases). Germline lookup yields CDR1 LNHNV and CDR2 YYDKDF (reference sequence). The CDR3 sequence is 16 residues long. V shed 4 bases and J shed 1 base, with 15 bases lying between them. The CDR3: CATSTERPEGTDTQYF. The CDR3 coding sequence is TGTGCCACCAGCACCGAACGGCCGGAGGGCACAGATACGCAGTATTTT.

Note on this clonotype: The missing conserved phenylalanine or tryptophan at the end of this CDR3 makes a read error likely. The limits of the CDR3 on the DNA are not certain, so only TCRdb's listed CDR3 is given. This chain joins TRBV10-3 and TRBJ2-3; TRBD2 is the table's D call and was not checked against the DNA. From its first to its last residue, the CDR3 has 16 amino acids. CDR1 and CDR2 (germline): ENHRY, SYGVKD. CDR3 in amino acids: CAISESNNKRKEKKEG.

This clonotype appeared once. The conserved phenylalanine or tryptophan normally closing the CDR3 is absent here, so this likely arose from a read error. No DNA is shown, since the ends of the CDR3 on it are uncertain; the CDR3 is the one TCRdb lists. The chain employs TRBV20-1 and TRBJ2-7; the listed D gene, TRBD2, was not tested against the DNA. Per the germline V gene, CDR1 is DFQATT and CDR2 is SNEGSKA (reference sequence). The CDR3 is 13 amino acids long, termini counted. The CDR3 spells CSARAETDYEKEG.

This sequence joins TRBV12-2 and TRBJ1-1; the table's D call TRBD1 went unverified against the DNA. TRBV12-2 is recorded as a pseudogene. The CDR3 is made up of 12 amino acids. The CDR3 DNA sequence: TGTGCCTCCCCTCAAACGAGCACTGAAGCTTTCTTT. This gives the protein CASPQTSTEAFF.

The rearrangement links TRBV20-1 to TRBJ2-2, with D unclear. The CDR3 is made up of 13 amino acids. Germline values: CDR1 DFQATT, CDR2 SNEGSKA (reference sequence). Trimming pared 6 bases from V and 6 bases from J, leaving 14 bases between. The CDR3, as DNA: TGCAGTGCCTCTTTAACAGAGGCCGGGGAGCTGTTTTTT. Translation gives CSASLTEAGELFF.

This clonotype was counted a few times. V usage is TRBV20-1 and J usage is TRBJ2-7; D gene uncertain. This CDR3 has 13 amino acids. Germline V gives CDR1 DFQATT, CDR2 SNEGSKA (reference sequence). The ends were cut back, 6 bases at V and 6 bases at J, with 18 bases in the middle. The CDR3 DNA follows: TGCAGTGCCGGCCACGGTGATGCCTCCGAGCAGTACTTC. Its translation: CSAGHGDASEQYF.

By its share, this clonotype is large (0.1 to 1%). The chain joins TRBV25-1 to TRBJ2-2, with D perhaps TRBD1 (6 bases). The CDR3 runs to 16 residues. Per germline, CDR1 MGHDK and CDR2 SYGVNS. The ends were cut back, 5 bases at V and 3 bases at J, with 16 bases in the middle. As DNA, the CDR3 is TGTGCCAGCAGTCCTCCGGACAGTCGAGACACCGGGGAGCTGTTTTTT. This codes for CASSPPDSRDTGELFF.

This clonotype is termed large (0.1 to 1%). The chain joins TRBV6-1 to TRBJ2-1; TRBD2 matches 11 bases. The germline V gene encodes CDR1 MNHNS and CDR2 SASEGT. V was pared by 3 bases and J by 4 bases, with 2 bases of the junction left unmatched. The CDR3 is made up of 15 amino acids. The CDR3 sequence is CASSETSGDYNEQFF. The CDR3 coding sequence is TGTGCCAGCAGTGAGACTAGCGGGGATTACAATGAGCAGTTCTTC.

The table lists this clonotype with a few counts. The chain employs TRBV12-3 or TRBV12-4 and TRBJ1-5, with D uncertain. The V end was cut by 3 bases, the J end by 4 bases, with 10 bases between. There are 14 residues in the CDR3. The CDR3 sequence: CASSFQSGNQPQHF. The CDR3 DNA reads TGTGCCAGCAGTTTCCAATCCGGGAATCAGCCCCAGCATTTT.

This clonotype has just a few counts. V and J are TRBV20-1 and TRBJ2-5, with 15 positions matching TRBD2. The CDR3 has 18 amino acids. After removal of 6 bases from V and 2 bases from J, the junction contained 13 bases not matched to a gene. The germline V gene encodes CDR1 DFQATT and CDR2 SNEGSKA (reference sequence). CDR3 nucleotide sequence: TGCAGTGCGACCGGGACTAGCGGGGGGCAAGGGCCACAAGAGACCCAGTACTTC. It codes for CSATGTSGGQGPQETQYF.

This clonotype was picked up a small number of times. This rearrangement joins TRBV20-1 to TRBJ2-5, with a possible D match to TRBD2 (6 bases). In germline, CDR1 is DFQATT, CDR2 SNEGSKA (reference sequence). This CDR3 is 15 amino acids long. V dropped 7 bases and J dropped 7 bases, with 25 bases sitting between them. The CDR3 protein is CSVDNRDSIKGTQYF. CDR3 bases: TGCAGTGTAGATAACCGGGACTCGATAAAGGGGACCCAGTACTTC.

Worth noting for this clonotype: The junction departs from the called germline gene at one end, perhaps through a read error. This chain links TRBV6-4 with TRBJ2-1; D perhaps matches TRBD2 (5 bases). CDR3 length: 13 amino acids. Germline CDR1 and CDR2: MRHNA and SNTAGT. The CDR3 DNA follows: TGTGCCAGCAGTAGGACGGGGAACAATGAACAGTTCTTC. Amino acid sequence: CASSRTGNNEQFF.

Relative to its sample, this clonotype is large. This rearrangement joins TRBV6-1 to TRBJ1-5; 7 bases line up with TRBD1. Germline values: CDR1 MNHNS, CDR2 SASEGT. V shed 1 base, J shed 5 bases, and the junction held 5 bases outside the gene matches. The CDR3 is 15 residues long. The CDR3 loop reads CASSEEEGAHQPQHF. The CDR3 DNA reads as TGTGCCAGCAGTGAAGAAGAGGGGGCCCATCAGCCCCAGCATTTT.

At least ten counts were recorded for this clonotype. This chain connects TRBV29-1 to TRBJ1-5; tentatively, D is TRBD1 (5 bases). Germline CDR1 and CDR2: SQVTM and ANQGSEA. The CDR3 covers 13 residues. V lost 4 bases and J lost 4, with 11 bases in between. CDR3 sequence (DNA): TGCAGCGTTGGGGAGACAGAAAATCAGCCCCAGCATTTT. Its protein is CSVGETENQPQHF.

This clonotype was seen more than once but under ten times. The V gene is TRBV6-4, the J gene TRBJ2-3; 9 bases are shared with TRBD2. Germline loops: CDR1 MRHNA, CDR2 SNTAGT. After removal of 4 bases from V and 6 bases from J, the junction contained 14 bases not matched to a gene. The CDR3 has 17 amino acids. The DNA of the CDR3 is TGTGCCAGCAGTGGGACTAGCGATGGTGGAGGAATGGATACGCAGTATTTT. Translated: CASSGTSDGGGMDTQYF.

The rearrangement uses TRBV6-4 and TRBJ2-1, with D uncertain. The germline V and J ends were trimmed by 2 bases and 7 bases, with 12 bases remaining between them. Germline V gene sequence: CDR1 MRHNA, CDR2 SNTAGT. The CDR3 is 14 residues long. This chain's CDR3 is CASSDGFQENEQFF. The CDR3 DNA is TGTGCCAGCAGTGACGGTTTTCAAGAAAATGAGCAGTTCTTC.